This is a list of T cell receptor beta chains from one sample in a study of CD8 T cells in Susac syndrome. TCRdb passed the immunoSEQ multiplex PCR reads through MiXCR, listing each CDR3 protein once. The table includes 150,000 to 200,000 distinct CDR3 sequences, under 95% detected once. The sample consisted of CD4+ T cells from PBMCs. The receptors here all came from a human donor with Susac syndrome. The CDR3 runs from the conserved cysteine through the conserved F or W. D genes are given only for firm matches. Clone size is not always given. Where it is, it says once, few, many or a class for expanded clones.

d_call clone_size j_call v_call cdr3_nt cdr3_aa
TRBD1 NA TRBJ1-2 TRBV15 TGTGCCACCAGCAGAGTTGGGACAGGGAGTGGCTACACCTTC CATSRVGTGSGYTF
NA NA TRBJ2-5 TRBV14 TGTGCCAGCAGCCAAGAAGTGGCGGGACGGACCCAGTACTTC CASSQEVAGRTQYF
TRBD2 NA TRBJ2-7 TRBV20-1 TGCAGTGCTAGAGGCTTCGCGCGGGGGGGTTTGAAGCAGTACTTC CSARGFARGGLKQYF
NA few TRBJ2-5 TRBV24-1 TGTGCCACCAGTGATTATCGGGGGGAGACCCAGTACTTC CATSDYRGETQYF
TRBD1 NA TRBJ2-1 TRBV6-5 TGTGCCAGCAGTTACAAGACAGGGATTAGTAGGAATGAGCAGTTCTTC CASSYKTGISRNEQFF
NA NA TRBJ1-2 TRBV20-1 TGCAGTGCTAGAAATCAGGTCTATGGCTACACCTTC CSARNQVYGYTF
TRBD2 once TRBJ2-3 TRBV14 TGTGCCAGCAGCCAAAGCCGACTAGCTAGCACAGATACGCAGTATTTT CASSQSRLASTDTQYF
NA NA TRBJ1-4 TRBV12-3/TRBV12-4 TGTGCCAGCAGTCGGTATAAGGGGGAAAAACTGTTTTTT CASSRYKGEKLFF
NA NA TRBJ2-1 TRBV5-6 TGTGCCAGCAGCTTTTTGCCAGGAGGAAGCAATGAGCAGTTCTTC CASSFLPGGSNEQFF
NA NA TRBJ1-2 TRBV2 TGTGCCAGCAGTGTCGACGGGAACTATGGCTACACCTTC CASSVDGNYGYTF
NA NA TRBJ2-5 TRBV29-1 TGCAGCGTTGAAGCGGACCACCAAGAGACCCAGTACTTC CSVEADHQETQYF
TRBD1 NA TRBJ2-4 TRBV11-2 TGTGCCAGCAGCTTAGTGGGACAGGGGGCAGGAAACATTCAGTACTTC CASSLVGQGAGNIQYF
TRBD1 NA TRBJ1-4 TRBV25-1 TGTGCCAGCAGTGAATATGGGGCCAGGGGGCGCGAAAAACTGTTTTTT CASSEYGARGREKLFF
NA NA TRBJ1-4 TRBV7-6 TGTGCCAGCAGCTTACGGCCAGCAACTAATGAAAAACTGTTTTTT CASSLRPATNEKLFF
NA NA TRBJ1-4 TRBV5-6 TGTGCCAGCAGCTTGAGGGGGAAGATAGATCATGAAAAACTGTTTTTT CASSLRGKIDHEKLFF
TRBD1 NA TRBJ1-5 TRBV19 TGTGCCAGTAGTATAGGGGTACGACAGGGGATTCAGCCCCAGCATTTT CASSIGVRQGIQPQHF
TRBD2 NA TRBJ2-7 TRBV7-6 TGTGCCAGCAGCTCCGGACTAGCGGGGGGCGCTCTCTACGAGCAGTACTTC CASSSGLAGGALYEQYF
NA NA TRBJ1-5 TRBV18 TGTGCCAGCTCGGCAGGGCAGAAGCCCCAGCATTTT CASSAGQKPQHF
NA NA TRBJ2-5 TRBV10-2 TGCGCCAGCAATCGCCGGCTAGGATTCGAGACCCAGTACTTC CASNRRLGFETQYF
NA NA TRBJ2-2 TRBV5-1 TGCGCCAGCAGCCCCCGGGACTCCTTGGGCGGGGAGCTGTTTTTT CASSPRDSLGGELFF
NA NA TRBJ2-7 TRBV9 TGTGCCAGCAGCTCAACGGACGGTGGAGAGCAGTACTTC CASSSTDGGEQYF
NA NA TRBJ1-2 TRBV4-3 TGCGCCAGCAGCCCGGAAGACAGTTTCGGCTATGGCTACACCTTC CASSPEDSFGYGYTF
NA NA TRBJ1-1 TRBV5-1 TGCGCCAGCAGCTTGGGCCAGGGCCCTGAAGCTTTCTTT CASSLGQGPEAFF
NA NA TRBJ1-1 TRBV3-1 TGTGCCAGCAGCTCCCCAGGGCTAGCTTTCTTT CASSSPGLAFF
TRBD1 NA TRBJ1-5 TRBV12-3/TRBV12-4 TGTGCCAGCAGTTTACTCTACCGGGACAGGGACATAGCAAATCAGCCCCAGCATTTT CASSLLYRDRDIANQPQHF
TRBD1 NA TRBJ1-2 TRBV5-1 TGCGCCAGCAGTTTGACAGGGAACAACTATGGCTACACCTTC CASSLTGNNYGYTF
NA NA TRBJ1-2 TRBV14 TGTGCCAGCAGCCAAGTGTCAGGGTGGGGATATGGCTACACCTTC CASSQVSGWGYGYTF
TRBD1 once TRBJ1-2 TRBV2 TGTGCCAGCAGTGAAGAGACAGGGTTTTATGGCTACACCTTC CASSEETGFYGYTF
NA NA TRBJ1-2 TRBV29-1 TGCAGCGTTGAGAGCACTAACTATGGCTACACCTTC CSVESTNYGYTF
NA NA TRBJ2-3 TRBV9 TGTGCCAGCAGCGCGCGGGGAAACACAGATACGCAGTATTTT CASSARGNTDTQYF
TRBD1 NA TRBJ2-1 TRBV4-1 TGCGCCAGCAGCCAAGGCAGGGGGCATAGCAATGAGCAGTTCTTC CASSQGRGHSNEQFF
NA NA TRBJ1-1 TRBV29-1 TGCAGCGTTGAGGGGGGTAGGACTGAAGCTTTCTTT CSVEGGRTEAFF
NA once TRBJ2-3 TRBV24-1 TGTGCCACCAGTGATTTGCCCTCGCGCCCATGGCGGGCTGTTAACACAGATACGCAGTATTTT CATSDLPSRPWRAVNTDTQYF
NA once TRBJ2-6 TRBV21-1 TGTGCCCGCCGACGGTATCCTTCATACTCTGGGGCCAACGTCCTGACTTTC CARRRYPSYSGANVLTF
TRBD2 NA TRBJ2-5 TRBV14 TGTGCCAGCAGCCACGGGACTAGCGGGAATCAAGAGACCCAGTACTTC CASSHGTSGNQETQYF
NA NA TRBJ1-5 TRBV7-2 TGTGCCAGCAGCTGGACACCTAGCAATCAGCCCCAGCATTTT CASSWTPSNQPQHF
NA NA TRBJ1-2 TRBV14 TGTGCCAGCAGCCAAGCCGGGGGCGACTATGGCTACACCTTC CASSQAGGDYGYTF
TRBD2 NA TRBJ2-5 TRBV7-2 TGTGCCAGCAGCTATGGGACTATTCAAGAGACCCAGTACTTC CASSYGTIQETQYF
TRBD2 NA TRBJ2-1 TRBV29-1 TGCAGCGTCTCCCGGACTAGCGGGATACACAATGAGCAGTTCTTC CSVSRTSGIHNEQFF
NA NA TRBJ1-3 TRBV20-1 TGCAGTGCTGCCCCGGCGGTAACTTCTGGAAACACCATATATTTT CSAAPAVTSGNTIYF
NA NA TRBJ2-3 TRBV4-3 TGCGCCAGCAGCCAAGATCGAGGGTTTGGTGATACGCAGTATTTT CASSQDRGFGDTQYF
NA NA TRBJ2-3 TRBV11-2 TGTGCCAGCAGCTTAGACCAGGTATTGGGCACAGATACGCAGTATTTT CASSLDQVLGTDTQYF
NA NA TRBJ1-2 TRBV7-2 TGTGCCAGCAGCTCCGTCAGGGTAGGACTCTATGGCTACACCTTC CASSSVRVGLYGYTF
NA NA TRBJ2-5 TRBV2 TGTGCCAGCACTCAACTAGGCCTGGGGGGAGAGACCCAGTACTTC CASTQLGLGGETQYF